This T cell receptor (beta chain) was found in a study of blood T cell repertoires in COVID-19. Whole-study context: Acute and convalescent COVID-19 samples came from the United States, Italy and Spain. PBMCs, B-cell-depleted T cells, or T cells were the source of the cDNA or gDNA that made up the material.

Germline V gene lookup returns CDR1 SGHVS and CDR2 FQNEAQ. The CDR3 has 15 amino acids. The J segment lost 7 bases and the V segment lost 2 bases, leaving 5 bases of the junction unmatched. Authors' processing steps: Scientists estimated how many nucleated cells there were by amplifying reference gene primers. Using immunoSEQ multiplex PCR, the repertoire was profiled, and TCRdb retains in-frame clones only, with some absent. That table is the source of V, J and clone size, and D and trimming were worked out from the DNA. The data hold a few hundred thousand clones, with 75% to 90% observed a single time.

This rearrangement joins TRBV7-8 to TRBJ1-6; 7 bases are shared with TRBD1. The specimen sequenced was PBMCs or T cells enriched from blood (not recorded which). The sequence was collected from a woman aged 45 to 65 who had recovered from COVID-19. CDR3 sequence (DNA): TGTGCCAGCAGCTTATTCGGGACAGAGAATTCACCCCTCCACTTT. Translation gives CASSLFGTENSPLHF. The full variable domain, with the rest looked up from reference TRBV7-8 and TRBJ1-6, is GAGVSQSPRYKVAKRGQDVALRCDPISGHVSLFWYQQALGQGPEFLTYFQNEAQLDKSGLPSDRFFAERPEGSVSTLKIQRTQQEDSAVYLCASSLFGTENSPLHFGNGTRLTVT.